The subject of this entry is one T cell receptor (beta chain). It lacks a known antigen. Nothing much larger sits one base from this clone, and base qualities are not available. RNA was extracted using the RNeasy kit, and roughly 0.5 to 1 ug of the RNA was reverse transcribed with random hexamers. The immunoSEQ multiplex PCR assay, which covers 54 Vbeta and 13 Jbeta segments, was used to amplify TCR beta CDR3 regions. PCR amplification bias was corrected by using a synthetic template baseline for primer optimization and computational correction. In the paper's pipeline: Reads were annotated to V, D and J genes according to IMGT and were analyzed with immunoSEQ Analyzer, with only productive sequences retained. Clonality was computed as one minus Shannon entropy normalized by log2 of the number of productive unique sequences. Public and private clones were assessed among the 100 most prevalent clones of each patient and control. Clones were defined as Susac-specific when absent from the healthy and MS cohorts, from roughly 1,100 published viral clones and from other ImmuneACCESS disease sequences. TCRdb cleaned the public reads at Q25 with fastp, built clones with MiXCR and kept in-frame beta chains. Rows with one shared CDR3 protein collapse into an entry with the most common genes and DNA. The V and J calls shown here were made by TCRdb, not taken from the authors' results. This sample lists roughly 130,000 distinct CDR3 sequences; roughly 94% were detected once. The biggest ten clones account for 0.1% to 0.15% of the sample.

Peripheral blood CD8+ and CD4+ T cells from healthy donors, Susac syndrome patients and multiple sclerosis patients were profiled using high-throughput TCR beta sequencing. Multiple sclerosis controls were treatment-naive patients with stable or active relapsing-remitting disease fulfilling revised McDonald criteria. Bulk CD8+ and CD4+ T cells were purified by magnetic negative isolation, while CD8+ TEMRA cells were enriched using FACS. Blood was collected in EDTA tubes and processed within 24 hours, with PBMCs isolated through density gradient centrifugation. PBMCs intended for TCR sequencing were cryopreserved in liquid nitrogen and were subsequently thawed in a 37 degrees C water bath. Purity of sorted or isolated CD4+, CD8+ and CD8+ TEMRA cells was at least 90%. The sample originates from a study of CD8 T cells in Susac syndrome (dated by TCRdb to about 2019). Concerning the study at large: The study used repertoire sequencing to test whether antigen drove CD8+ T cell activation and differentiation in Susac syndrome. The investigation overall reported the following: The number of individuals in the TCR sequencing and HLA analysis was recognized as being relatively small.

As encoded in the germline V gene, CDR1 is MDHEN while CDR2 is SYDVKM. The junction carries 6 bases between V and J, which are trimmed by 3 bases and 6 bases respectively. The CDR3 starts with the cysteine, ends with the phenylalanine, and has 12 residues. Only the CDR3 DNA is retained, 36 bases long and in frame from the first base. This chain is built from TRBV28 and TRBJ2-1; no D gene call is confident. The receptor's source is a human donor with multiple sclerosis. Sequences were obtained from CD4+ T cells from PBMCs. The DNA sequence reads TGTGCCAGCAGTTTCGAATTCAATGAGCAGTTCTTC. Its protein product is CASSFEFNEQFF.